This T cell receptor beta chain came from a study of siplizumab effects on memory and regulatory T cells. Worth noting for this clone: As yet, its antigen is unknown.

Looked up from germline, CDR1 is SGHRS and CDR2 is YFSETQ. Trimming at V came to 4 bases and at J to 4 bases, leaving 12 bases not matched to a gene. This CDR3 is built from 17 residues. The data were produced by immunoSEQ multiplex PCR, yet TCRdb's version contains in-frame clones alone and is incomplete. The profile shows under 130,000 clones, roughly 91% of them singletons. Whole-study results and caveats: Among alloreactive clones, only a minor fraction mapped to unstimulated subsets.

The TCR originated in a human donor in good health. Sequencing used CD4+ T cells sorted from blood. The chain employs TRBV5-1 and TRBJ2-5; TRBD2 matches at 11 bases. CDR3 in DNA: TGCGCCAGCAGCAAACTAGCGGGGGAAGATGTGGCAGAGACCCAGTACTTC. Translated: CASSKLAGEDVAETQYF.